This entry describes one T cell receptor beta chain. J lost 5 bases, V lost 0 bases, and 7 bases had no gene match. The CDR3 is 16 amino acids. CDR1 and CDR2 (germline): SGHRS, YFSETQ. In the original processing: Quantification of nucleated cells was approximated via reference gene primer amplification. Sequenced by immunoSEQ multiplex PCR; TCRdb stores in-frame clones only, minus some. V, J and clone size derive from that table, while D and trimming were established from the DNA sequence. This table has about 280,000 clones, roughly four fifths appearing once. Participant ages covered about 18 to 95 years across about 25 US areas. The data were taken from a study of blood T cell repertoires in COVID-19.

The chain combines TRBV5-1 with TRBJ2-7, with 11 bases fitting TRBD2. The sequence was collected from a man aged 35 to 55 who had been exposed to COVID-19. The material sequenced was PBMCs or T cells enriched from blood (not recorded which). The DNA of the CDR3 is TGCGCCAGCAGCTTGGATCTAGCGGGAGGAACCCACGAGCAGTACTTC. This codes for CASSLDLAGGTHEQYF. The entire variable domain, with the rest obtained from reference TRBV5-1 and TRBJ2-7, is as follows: KAGVTQTPRYLIKTRGQQVTLSCSPISGHRSVSWYQQTPGQGLQFLFEYFSETQRNKGNFPGRFSGRQFSNSRSEMNVSTLELGDSALYLCASSLDLAGGTHEQYFGPGTRLTVT.